This T cell receptor beta chain came from a study of technical replicates of blood from a few donors. Germline-derived CDR1 and CDR2 are GTSNPN and SVGIG (reference sequence). Germline trimming cut 5 bases from V and 3 bases from J; bases unmatched to any gene: 5. The CDR3 is made up of 14 amino acids. The assay was immunoSEQ multiplex PCR, and TCRdb's table has in-frame clones only and misses some. The table includes 55,000 to 85,000 clones, almost 98% detected once. Sequences were obtained from T cells isolated from PBMCs. The receptor was derived from a human donor in good health. The genes are TRBV30 and TRBJ1-2; 11 positions match TRBD1. The CDR3 region has the DNA TGTGCCTGGGGGGGACAGGGGGAGTACTATGGCTACACCTTC. Amino acids: CAWGGQGEYYGYTF. Combining the CDR3 with reference TRBV30 and TRBJ1-2 gives the whole variable domain SQTIHQWPATLVQPVGSPLSLECTVEGTSNPNLYWYRQAAGRGLQLLFYSVGIGQISSEVPQNLSASRPQDRQFILSSKKLLLSDSGFYLCAWGGQGEYYGYTFGSGTRLTVV.